Sequencing of this T cell receptor (beta chain) was carried out in a study of shared clonotypes between healthy human individuals. V dropped 5 bases and J dropped 1; count of bases not matched to a gene: 11. This CDR3 has 17 residues. The germline V gene encodes CDR1 SGHAT and CDR2 FQNNGV. Study donors comprised healthy, HIV-negative adults devoid of recent acute infection or vaccination. Some clones are missing from TCRdb's copy, which holds only in-frame ones; the method was immunoSEQ multiplex PCR. In the table there are more than 400,000 clones, approximately 82% of which are singletons. V and J are TRBV11-2 and TRBJ2-7; TRBD2 matches at 10 bases. This TCR came from a woman in her thirties or forties in good health. Some clones in this sample may be carry-over from other donors' samples. The specimen sequenced was PBMCs. CDR3 sequence (DNA): TGTGCCAGCAGCCTAGGTCCCGGACTAGCGGCTTCCTACGAGCAGTACTTC. Translation: CASSLGPGLAASYEQYF.